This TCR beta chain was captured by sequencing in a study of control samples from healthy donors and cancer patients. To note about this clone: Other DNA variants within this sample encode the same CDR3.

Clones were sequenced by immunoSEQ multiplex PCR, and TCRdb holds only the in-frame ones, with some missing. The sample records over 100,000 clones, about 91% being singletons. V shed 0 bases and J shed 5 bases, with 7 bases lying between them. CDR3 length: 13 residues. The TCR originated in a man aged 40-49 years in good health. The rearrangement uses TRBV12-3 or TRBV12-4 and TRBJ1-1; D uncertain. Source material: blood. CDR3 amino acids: CASSLAGGTEAFF. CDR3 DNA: TGTGCCAGCAGTTTAGCAGGAGGGACTGAAGCTTTCTTT.